This T cell receptor (beta chain) was captured by sequencing in a study of T cells in Graves' hyperthyroidism and ophthalmopathy (dated by TCRdb to between 2018 and 2021). The study in broad terms: Peripheral blood samples were taken at initial diagnosis, before any treatment was given. A discovery cohort of roughly 96 patients, 43 with Graves' ophthalmopathy and roughly 59 with stable Graves' hyperthyroidism, was used to find distinguishing TCR V-J signatures. Prospective prediction of ophthalmopathy was tested in an independent validation cohort consisting of some 19 hyperthyroidism patients and approximately 16 patients who later progressed to ophthalmopathy. The roughly 90 discovery patients were divided at random into training and test sets in a 7:3 ratio. In addition, the study compared T-cell repertoires in thyroid tissue and in blood from five to seven Graves' hyperthyroidism patients. Once sampling was done, hyperthyroidism patients were given methimazole at a starting dose of 30 mg daily, whereas ophthalmopathy patients were given high-dose intravenous methylprednisolone. The paper describes TCR Vbeta CDR3 sequencing of 130 to 150 peripheral blood samples, made up of 43 ophthalmopathy patients, roughly 75 hyperthyroidism patients and 17 progressor patients.

A remark on this clonotype: No antigen is known for it. Since no conserved phenylalanine or tryptophan closes the CDR3, a read error is the likely cause.

The CDR3 spans 16 amino acids, including both terminal residues. CDR3 DNA is the only sequence kept; it has 48 bases, read in frame from the first base. V gives up 2 bases and J gives up 2 bases, and the segment between their germline ends measures 16 bases. In the ophthalmopathy patients, disease was moderately to severely active, with a Clinical Activity Score of 3 or more, a NOSPECS grade of 4 or more, and a duration of less than 3 months. Patients with uncontrolled infections, other autoimmune diseases, pregnancy or lactation were excluded. Diagnoses were based on clinical symptoms, serum thyroxine and TRAb, thyroid ultrasound and orbital computed tomography. PBMCs were isolated from more than 9 ml of fresh peripheral blood by Ficoll-Paque density gradient centrifugation. Trizol reagent was used to extract total RNA, and RNA quality was then checked on an Agilent 2100 Bioanalyzer. Amplification of TCR beta CDR3 regions was carried out from RNA transcripts. The first round of RT-PCR for the TCR CDR3 was performed with the HTBI primer set and the Qiagen OneStep RT-PCR kit. A second multiplex PCR round built the libraries, followed by size selection and purification. Sequencing of the libraries was done on an Illumina HiSeq2000 using paired-end 100 bp reads. Processing in the source paper ran as follows. SOAPnuke was used to process the raw data, throwing out any read that contained adapters or uncalled bases, had a mean Phred below 15, or lacked an exact constant-primer or identifier match. High-quality paired reads were merged with COPE v1.2.5, and unique nucleotide sequences were defined as clonotypes. Clonotypes were aligned to IMGT TRBV, TRBD and TRBJ reference segments using MiTCR v1.1. The analysis included only V-J combinations with a frequency above 0.0001, which together covered 99% to 99.2% of the repertoires. A TCS score was defined as the ratio between F50 (clonal expansion) and ExV (chaos), using BLOSUM62-based TCRdist between CDR3 peptides within each V-J. Welch's t-statistics and random forest reduced 514 V-J features to roughly 13, which were used in a naive Bayes classifier (R e1071). TCRdb reran the public reads through fastp at Q25 and MiXCR, keeping productive beta chains. One record per CDR3 amino acid sequence lists the most common genes and DNA. TCRdb's processing, not the authors' own work, is the source of the V and J calls. In all, the sample holds some 490,000 distinct CDR3 sequences, and approximately 23% of those were seen once. The top ten clones comprise around 47% of the sample.

What the work shows at the level of the full study, not this receptor alone: In cross-validation, a model built on a 13 V-J signature told ophthalmopathy apart from stable hyperthyroidism with over 85% sensitivity and about 81% specificity, and in testing the same model reached 80%/75%. In validation, the model predicted progression to ophthalmopathy a median of roughly 6.1 months before onset, with about 70% sensitivity and around 76% specificity. Sample size was not statistically predetermined, and investigators were not blinded to group allocation. Most expanded thyroid clonotypes (frequency above 0.001) were also detected in blood, a finding suggesting that blood repertoires may reflect thyroid immune responses.

The V and J segments used are TRBV6-7 and TRBJ2-7, and TRBD1 may be the D gene, going by 6 matching bases. TRBV6-7 is sorted into the ORF group, with uncertain function. The specimen sequenced was blood. This clonotype was sampled from a woman between 70 and 85 years old with Graves' ophthalmopathy. The nucleotide sequence reads as follows: TGTGCCAGCAGTTACCCGGGACATTGTTACACCTACGAGCAGTACCTC. Translation gives CASSYPGHCYTYEQYL.